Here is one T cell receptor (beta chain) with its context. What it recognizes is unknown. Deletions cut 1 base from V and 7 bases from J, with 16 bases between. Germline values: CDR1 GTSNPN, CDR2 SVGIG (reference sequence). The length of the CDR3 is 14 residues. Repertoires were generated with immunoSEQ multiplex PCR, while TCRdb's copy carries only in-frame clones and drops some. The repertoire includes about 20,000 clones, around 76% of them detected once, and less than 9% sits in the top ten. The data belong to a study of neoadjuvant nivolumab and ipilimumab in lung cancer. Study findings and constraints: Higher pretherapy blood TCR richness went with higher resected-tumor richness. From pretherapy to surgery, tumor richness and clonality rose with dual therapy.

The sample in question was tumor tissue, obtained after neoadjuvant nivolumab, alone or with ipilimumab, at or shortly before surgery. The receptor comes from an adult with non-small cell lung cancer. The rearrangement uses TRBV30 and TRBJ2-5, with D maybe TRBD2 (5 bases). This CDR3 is CAWSARGGELTQYF. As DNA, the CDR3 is TGTGCCTGGAGTGCACGGGGTGGGGAGTTGACCCAGTACTTC. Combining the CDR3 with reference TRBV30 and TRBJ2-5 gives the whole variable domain SQTIHQWPATLVQPVGSPLSLECTVEGTSNPNLYWYRQAAGRGLQLLFYSVGIGQISSEVPQNLSASRPQDRQFILSSKKLLLSDSGFYLCAWSARGGELTQYFGPGTRLLVL.